This T cell receptor beta chain was captured in a study of cytomegalovirus exposure and HLA in healthy donors. Germline V gene sequence: CDR1 MDHEN, CDR2 SYDVKM. The ends were cut back, 4 bases at V and 7 bases at J, with 11 bases in the middle. CDR3 size: 14 residues. PCR used 60 Vbeta primers and 13 Jbeta primers. This table comes from immunoSEQ multiplex PCR, and its TCRdb copy is limited to in-frame clones, with some not included. The clone table shows approximately 150,000 clones, with the ten largest holding approximately 1%. The sample comprised PBMCs. This sequence was found in a male donor in good health and CMV-seronegative. The rearrangement uses TRBV28 and TRBJ1-6; a weak D match, TRBD1 (5 bases). DNA of the CDR3: TGTGCCAGCAGTTCTGGGGCTGGGAATTCACCCCTCCACTTT. Translation gives CASSSGAGNSPLHF.